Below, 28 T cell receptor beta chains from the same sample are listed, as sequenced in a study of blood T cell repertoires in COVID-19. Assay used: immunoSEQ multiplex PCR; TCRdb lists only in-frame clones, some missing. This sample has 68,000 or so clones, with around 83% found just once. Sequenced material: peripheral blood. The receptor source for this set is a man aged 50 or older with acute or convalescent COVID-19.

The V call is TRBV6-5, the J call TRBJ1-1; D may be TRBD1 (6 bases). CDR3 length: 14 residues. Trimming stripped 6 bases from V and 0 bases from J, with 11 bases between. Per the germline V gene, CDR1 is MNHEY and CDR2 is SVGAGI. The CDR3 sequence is CASRVGQMNTEAFF. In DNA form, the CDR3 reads TGTGCCAGCAGGGTTGGACAGATGAACACTGAAGCTTTCTTT.

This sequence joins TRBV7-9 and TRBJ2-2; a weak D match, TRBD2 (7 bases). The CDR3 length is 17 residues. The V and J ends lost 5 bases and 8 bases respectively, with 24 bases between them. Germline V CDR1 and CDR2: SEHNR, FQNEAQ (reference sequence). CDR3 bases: TGTGCCAGCAGCCCCACCCTAAGGGGGAGGGCCTCGGGGGAGCTGTTTTTT. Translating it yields CASSPTLRGRASGELFF.

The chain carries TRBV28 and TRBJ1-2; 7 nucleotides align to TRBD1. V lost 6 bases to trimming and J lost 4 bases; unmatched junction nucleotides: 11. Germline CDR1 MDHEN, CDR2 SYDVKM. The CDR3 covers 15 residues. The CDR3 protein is CASSDPGGGAYGYTF. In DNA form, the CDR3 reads TGTGCCAGCAGCGACCCTGGAGGGGGCGCCTATGGCTACACCTTC.

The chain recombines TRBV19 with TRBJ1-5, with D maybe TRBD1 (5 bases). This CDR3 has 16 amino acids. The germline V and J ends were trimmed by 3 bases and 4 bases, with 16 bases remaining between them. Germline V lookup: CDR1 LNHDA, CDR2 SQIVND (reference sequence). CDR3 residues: CASSILSGGRNQPQHF. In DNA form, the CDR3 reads TGTGCCAGTAGTATCCTCTCCGGGGGTAGGAATCAGCCCCAGCATTTT.

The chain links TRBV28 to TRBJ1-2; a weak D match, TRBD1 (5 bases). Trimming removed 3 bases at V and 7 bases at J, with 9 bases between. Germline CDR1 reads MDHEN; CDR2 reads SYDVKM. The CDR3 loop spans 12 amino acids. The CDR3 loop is CASSFLGVGYTF. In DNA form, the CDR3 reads TGTGCCAGCAGTTTTCTAGGGGTTGGCTACACCTTC.

This CDR3 reads CASSTGLEGYEQYF. CDR3 DNA: TGTGCCAGCAGTACGGGACTAGAGGGGTACGAGCAGTACTTC. The chain is built from TRBV28 and TRBJ2-7, with 8 bases identical to TRBD2. This CDR3 contains 14 residues. Germline CDR1 MDHEN, CDR2 SYDVKM. V shed 5 bases, J shed 4 bases, and the junction held 7 bases outside the gene matches.

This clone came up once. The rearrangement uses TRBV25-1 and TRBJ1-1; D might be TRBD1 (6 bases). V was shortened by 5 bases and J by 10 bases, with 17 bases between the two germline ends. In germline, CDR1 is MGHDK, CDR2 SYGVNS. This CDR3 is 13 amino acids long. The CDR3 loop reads CASSPLGDTGAFF. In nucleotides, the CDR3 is TGTGCCAGCAGTCCCTTGGGGGACACCGGAGCTTTCTTT.

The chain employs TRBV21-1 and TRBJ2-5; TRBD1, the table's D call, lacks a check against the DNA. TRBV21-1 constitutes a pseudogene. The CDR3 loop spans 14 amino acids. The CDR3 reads CASSNRVKGETQYF. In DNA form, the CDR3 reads TGTGCCAGCAGCAACAGGGTCAAAGGGGAGACCCAGTACTTC.

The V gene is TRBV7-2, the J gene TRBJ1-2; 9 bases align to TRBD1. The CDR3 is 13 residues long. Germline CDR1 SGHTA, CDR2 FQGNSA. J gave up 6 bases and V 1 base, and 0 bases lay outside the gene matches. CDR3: CASSLGQGDGYTF. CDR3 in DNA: TGTGCCAGCAGCTTAGGACAGGGGGATGGCTACACCTTC.

The CDR3 DNA sequence: TGTGCCAGCTCACCACGGCTAGCGGGGGGCACAGATACGCAGTATTTT. Amino acids: CASSPRLAGGTDTQYF. The chain has TRBV18 and TRBJ2-3; TRBD2 agrees at 10 bases. The V and J ends lost 1 base and 1 base, in that order; junction bases with no gene match: 2. Germline V gene sequence: CDR1 KGHSH, CDR2 LQKENI. The CDR3 covers 16 residues.

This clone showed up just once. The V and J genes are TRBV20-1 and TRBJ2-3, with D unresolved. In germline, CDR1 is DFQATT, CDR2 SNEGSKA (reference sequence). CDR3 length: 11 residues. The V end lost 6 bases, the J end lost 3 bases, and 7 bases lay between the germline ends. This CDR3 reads CSASRTDTQYF. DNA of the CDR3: TGCAGTGCCTCCCGGACAGATACGCAGTATTTT.

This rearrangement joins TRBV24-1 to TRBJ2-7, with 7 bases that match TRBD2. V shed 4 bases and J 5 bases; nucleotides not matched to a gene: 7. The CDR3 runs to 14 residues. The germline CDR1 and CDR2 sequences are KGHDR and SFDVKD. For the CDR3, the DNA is TGTGCCACCAGTGACCCCCGAGGGAGGGACGAGCAGTACTTC. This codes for CATSDPRGRDEQYF.

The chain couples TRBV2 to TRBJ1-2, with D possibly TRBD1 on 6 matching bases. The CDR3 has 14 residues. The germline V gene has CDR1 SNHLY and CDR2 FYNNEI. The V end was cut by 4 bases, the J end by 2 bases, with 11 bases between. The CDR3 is CASSVGQKNYGYTF. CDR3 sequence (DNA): TGTGCCAGCAGTGTTGGACAGAAAAACTATGGCTACACCTTC.

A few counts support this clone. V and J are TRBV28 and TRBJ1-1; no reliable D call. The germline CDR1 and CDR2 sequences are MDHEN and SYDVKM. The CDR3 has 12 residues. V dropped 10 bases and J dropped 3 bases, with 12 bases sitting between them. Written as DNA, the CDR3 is TGTGCCACTTCGATGCGGGACACTGAAGCTTTCTTT. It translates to CATSMRDTEAFF.

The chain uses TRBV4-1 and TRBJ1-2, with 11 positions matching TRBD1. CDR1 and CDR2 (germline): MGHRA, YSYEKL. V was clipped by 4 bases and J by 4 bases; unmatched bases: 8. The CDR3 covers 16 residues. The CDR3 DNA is TGCGCCAGCAGCCTCGGGACAGGGGGTCCCTTCTATGGCTACACCTTC. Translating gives CASSLGTGGPFYGYTF.

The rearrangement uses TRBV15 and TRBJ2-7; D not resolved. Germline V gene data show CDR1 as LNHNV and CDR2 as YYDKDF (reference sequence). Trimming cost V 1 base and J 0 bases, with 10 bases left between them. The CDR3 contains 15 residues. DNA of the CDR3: TGTGCCACCAGCAGAGTATCCCGGAGCTCCTACGAGCAGTACTTC. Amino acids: CATSRVSRSSYEQYF.

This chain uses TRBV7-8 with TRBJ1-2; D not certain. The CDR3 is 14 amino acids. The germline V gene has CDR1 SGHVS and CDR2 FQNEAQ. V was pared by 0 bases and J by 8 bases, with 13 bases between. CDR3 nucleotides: TGTGCCAGCAGCTTAGCAGACACTAGTTTAGGCTACACCTTC. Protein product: CASSLADTSLGYTF.

Written as DNA, the CDR3 is TGTGCCAGCAGCTTTAGCGGAAAAGCCAAAAACATTCAGTACTTC. Translating it yields CASSFSGKAKNIQYF. The chain employs TRBV13 and TRBJ2-4, with a possible D match to TRBD2 (6 bases). The V end was cut by 3 bases, the J end by 0 bases, with 9 bases between. Germline loops: CDR1 PRHDT, CDR2 FYEKMQ (reference sequence). The CDR3 runs 15 residues.

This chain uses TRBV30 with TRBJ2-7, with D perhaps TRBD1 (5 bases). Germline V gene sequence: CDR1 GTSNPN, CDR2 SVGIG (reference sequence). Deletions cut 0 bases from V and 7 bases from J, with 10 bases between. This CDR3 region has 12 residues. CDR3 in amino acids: CAWSVAGWEQYF. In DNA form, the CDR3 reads TGTGCCTGGAGTGTAGCAGGGTGGGAGCAGTACTTC.

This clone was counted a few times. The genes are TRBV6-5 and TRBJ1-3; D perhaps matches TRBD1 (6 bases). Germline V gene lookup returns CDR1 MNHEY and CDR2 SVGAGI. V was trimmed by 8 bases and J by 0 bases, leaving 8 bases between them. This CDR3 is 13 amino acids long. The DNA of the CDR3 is TGTGCCAGCCTGGACAGCTCTGGAAACACCATATATTTT. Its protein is CASLDSSGNTIYF.

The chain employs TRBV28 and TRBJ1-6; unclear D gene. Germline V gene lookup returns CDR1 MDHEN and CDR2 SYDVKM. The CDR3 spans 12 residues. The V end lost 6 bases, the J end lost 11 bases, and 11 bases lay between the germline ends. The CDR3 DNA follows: TGTGCCAGCAGGGCCGTTACACCACCCCTCCACTTT. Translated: CASRAVTPPLHF.

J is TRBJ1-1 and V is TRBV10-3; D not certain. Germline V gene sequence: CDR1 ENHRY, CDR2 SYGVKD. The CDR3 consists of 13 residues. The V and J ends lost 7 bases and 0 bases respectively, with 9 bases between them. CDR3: CAITGSMNTEAFF. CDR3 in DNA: TGTGCCATCACGGGATCTATGAACACTGAAGCTTTCTTT.

The CDR3 region is CASSANLGRGSTDTQYF. The CDR3 DNA reads TGTGCCAGCAGTGCCAACCTCGGGCGGGGGAGCACAGATACGCAGTATTTT. This sequence joins TRBV28 and TRBJ2-3; 7 bases agree with TRBD2. V was clipped by 5 bases and J by 0 bases; unmatched bases: 11. CDR1 and CDR2 from the germline V gene are MDHEN and SYDVKM. CDR3 length equals 17 residues.

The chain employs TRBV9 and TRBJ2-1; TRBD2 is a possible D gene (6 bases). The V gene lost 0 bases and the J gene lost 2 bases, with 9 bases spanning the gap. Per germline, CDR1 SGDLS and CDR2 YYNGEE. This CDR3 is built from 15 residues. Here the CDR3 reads CASSVEAGTYNEQFF. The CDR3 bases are TGTGCCAGCAGCGTAGAAGCGGGCACCTACAATGAGCAGTTCTTC. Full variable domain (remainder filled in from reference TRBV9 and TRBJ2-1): DSGVTQTPKHLITATGQRVTLRCSPRSGDLSVYWYQQSLDQGLQFLIQYYNGEERAKGNILERFSAQQFPDLHSELNLSSLELGDSALYFCASSVEAGTYNEQFFGPGTRLTVL.

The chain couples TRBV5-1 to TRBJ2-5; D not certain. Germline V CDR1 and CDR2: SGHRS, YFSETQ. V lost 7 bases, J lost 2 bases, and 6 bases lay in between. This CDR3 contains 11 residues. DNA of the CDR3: TGCGCCAGCCGGGTTCAAGAGACCCAGTACTTC. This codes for CASRVQETQYF.

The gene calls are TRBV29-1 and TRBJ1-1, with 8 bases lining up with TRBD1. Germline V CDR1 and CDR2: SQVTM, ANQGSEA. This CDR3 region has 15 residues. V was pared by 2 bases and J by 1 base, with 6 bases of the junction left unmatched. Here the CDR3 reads CSVEPWTGPNTEAFF. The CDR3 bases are TGCAGCGTTGAACCCTGGACAGGGCCGAACACTGAAGCTTTCTTT.

CDR3 in amino acids: CASSAETWTGGYF. The CDR3 bases are TGTGCCAGCAGTGCTGAGACATGGACAGGGGGATACTTC. The rearrangement links TRBV2 to TRBJ2-7; TRBD1 agrees at 10 bases. J lost 13 bases, V lost 4 bases, and 10 bases had no gene match. Germline lookup yields CDR1 SNHLY and CDR2 FYNNEI. The CDR3 runs to 13 residues. The entire variable domain, with the rest obtained from reference TRBV2 and TRBJ2-7, is as follows: EPEVTQTPSHQVTQMGQEVILRCVPISNHLYFYWYRQILGQKVEFLVSFYNNEISEKSEIFDDQFSVERPDGSNFTLKIRSTKLEDSAMYFCASSAETWTGGYFGPGTRLTVT.

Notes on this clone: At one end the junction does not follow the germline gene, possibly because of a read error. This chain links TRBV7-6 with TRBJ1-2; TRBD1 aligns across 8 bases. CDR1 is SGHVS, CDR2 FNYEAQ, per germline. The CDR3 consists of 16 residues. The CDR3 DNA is TGTGCCAGCAGCACCTCAAACACCGGGACAGGTGGTGCTATATCCTTC. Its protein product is CASSTSNTGTGGAISF.